These 31 T cell receptor beta chains came from one sample sequenced in a study of regulatory T cells in long-lasting Graves disease (dated by TCRdb to the early 2020s). Receptor amplification or capture employed multiplex PCR. Sequencing took place on an Illumina HiSeq 4000. TCR beta libraries were built with iRepertoire HTBI primers and Arm-PCR amplification of CDR3 regions. TCRdb reworked the public reads: Q25 trimming with fastp, MiXCR clone assembly, productive beta chains retained. Records with the same CDR3 protein are collapsed into one entry carrying the most frequent genes and DNA. The sample has 600,000 to 850,000 distinct CDR3 sequences on record, around 30% of them singletons. The top ten hold about 42% of the sample. This specimen's time point label, per the study, means: persistent/refractory GD, antithyroid drugs over 5 years with positive TRAb. RNA was extracted from PBMCs in TRIzol for both TCR sequencing and RNA sequencing.

Sequencing was performed on peripheral blood mononuclear cells (PBMCs), taken when the disease was refractory, from a patient treated with antithyroid drugs. The source is a female donor with Graves disease.

This clonotype was seen once. As the CDR3 is not closed by the conserved phenylalanine or tryptophan, this likely results from a read error. The rearrangement uses TRBV4-1 and TRBJ2-5; 13 positions match TRBD2. The V segment lost 1 base and the J segment 6 bases; nucleotides outside the gene matches: 8. The CDR3 consists of 17 residues. Germline V gene data show CDR1 as MGHRA and CDR2 as YSYEKL. CDR3 nucleotides: TGCGCCAGCAGCCAAGGACTAGCGGGAGGTAATATAAAGACCCAGTACCTC. Translating it yields CASSQGLAGGNIKTQYL.

This clonotype showed up just a few times. The chain links TRBV6-1 to TRBJ1-2, with a weak D call TRBD1 (6 bases). In germline, CDR1 is MNHNS, CDR2 SASEGT. The CDR3 is 15 amino acids. The V end was cut by 5 bases, the J end by 8 bases, with 21 bases between. CDR3 residues: CASSNGQIGDGGYTF. The CDR3 DNA follows: TGTGCCAGCAGTAACGGACAGATCGGGGACGGCGGCTACACCTTC.

This clonotype was found a few times. The chain employs TRBV20-1 and TRBJ1-4; 12 bases match TRBD1. The V gene's germline CDR1 is DFQATT and CDR2 SNEGSKA (reference sequence). The CDR3 extends over 17 amino acids. J lost 3 bases, V lost 6 bases, and 11 bases had no gene match. This CDR3 is CSASSGTGGLANEKLFF. Here the CDR3 DNA reads TGCAGTGCCTCATCCGGGACAGGGGGCTTAGCTAATGAAAAACTGTTTTTT.

The gene calls are TRBV28 and TRBJ1-5; weak D call: TRBD1 (5 bases). Trimming stripped 5 bases from V and 5 bases from J, with 16 bases between. CDR1 and CDR2 (germline): MDHEN, SYDVKM. The length of the CDR3 is 15 residues. The CDR3 DNA reads as TGTGCCAGCAGTCCCCCGGGACCCGGGGATCAGCCCCAGCATTTT. Its protein is CASSPPGPGDQPQHF. Complete variable domain (other parts from reference TRBV28 and TRBJ1-5): DVKVTQSSRYLVKRTGEKVFLECVQDMDHENMFWYRQDPGLGLRLIYFSYDVKMKEKGDIPEGYSVSREKKERFSLILESASTNQTSMYLCASSPPGPGDQPQHFGDGTRLSIL.

This chain joins TRBV11-2 and TRBJ2-3; 9 positions match TRBD2. Trimming at V came to 2 bases and at J to 9 bases, leaving 15 bases not matched to a gene. The CDR3 is 17 residues long. CDR1 is SGHAT, CDR2 FQNNGV, per germline. CDR3 amino acids: CASSLLGASGDGRTQYF. The CDR3, as DNA: TGTGCCAGCAGCTTACTCGGCGCTAGCGGGGACGGTAGGACGCAGTATTTT.

This clonotype was recorded a few times. The V and J genes are TRBV30 and TRBJ1-1; the D gene is possibly TRBD1 (5 bases). Trimming pared 0 bases from V and 3 bases from J, leaving 17 bases between. Germline loops: CDR1 GTSNPN, CDR2 SVGIG (reference sequence). This CDR3 is built from 16 residues. CDR3 region: CAWSVRMGGTDTEAFF. CDR3 DNA: TGTGCCTGGAGTGTACGAATGGGAGGGACGGACACTGAAGCTTTCTTT.

This clonotype has a handful of counts. CDR3 nucleotides: TGTGCCAGCGGGGAGATTGTGAGCACTGAAGCTTTCTTT. This codes for CASGEIVSTEAFF. V gene TRBV28 combines with J gene TRBJ1-1; D unresolved. This CDR3 is built from 13 residues. CDR1 and CDR2 from the germline V gene are MDHEN and SYDVKM. Trimming stripped 8 bases from V and 4 bases from J, with 14 bases between.

The chain couples TRBV20-1 to TRBJ1-5; possible D gene TRBD1, 5 bases. The length of the CDR3 is 14 residues. From germline, CDR1 is DFQATT and CDR2 SNEGSKA (reference sequence). Trimming removed 0 bases at V and 6 bases at J, with 12 bases between. This chain's CDR3 is CSARDRRGSQPQHF. For the CDR3, the DNA is TGCAGTGCTAGAGATCGGAGGGGCAGTCAGCCCCAGCATTTT.

This clonotype turned up a few times. This chain connects TRBV28 to TRBJ1-1; tentatively, D is TRBD1 (5 bases). Germline V gene lookup returns CDR1 MDHEN and CDR2 SYDVKM. This CDR3 contains 14 residues. Trimming pared 8 bases from V and 1 base from J, leaving 14 bases between. CDR3 amino acids: CASRFWGENTEAFF. CDR3 bases: TGTGCCAGCCGATTCTGGGGGGAGAACACTGAAGCTTTCTTT.

The J gene is TRBJ2-5, the V gene TRBV7-3; weak D call: TRBD1 (6 bases). Germline lookup yields CDR1 SGHTA and CDR2 FQGTGA. This CDR3 is built from 14 residues. V was trimmed by 2 bases and J by 5 bases, leaving 12 bases between them. CDR3 residues: CASSLSRGHETQYF. The CDR3 DNA follows: TGTGCCAGCAGCTTATCAAGGGGACACGAGACCCAGTACTTC.

CDR3 amino acids: CASSTGGGTEAFF. CDR3 nucleotides: TGTGCCAGTAGCACGGGGGGGGGCACTGAAGCTTTCTTT. The V call is TRBV19, the J call TRBJ1-1, with D maybe TRBD1 (5 bases). The length of the CDR3 is 13 residues. Deletions cut 6 bases from V and 4 bases from J, with 12 bases between. Germline V gives CDR1 LNHDA, CDR2 SQIVND (reference sequence).

This clonotype was observed a handful of times. A junction boundary mismatches the germline segment, possibly from a read error. The chain joins TRBV24-1 to TRBJ2-2; D might be TRBD1 (5 bases). There are 14 residues in the CDR3. The germline V gene has CDR1 KGHDR and CDR2 SFDVKD. The CDR3 DNA reads TGTTCCACCAGTGACACGACAGACACCGGGGAGCTGTTTTTT. Protein product: CSTSDTTDTGELFF.

This clonotype was detected only a few times. The V and J genes are TRBV20-1 and TRBJ1-2; weak D call: TRBD1 (6 bases). CDR1 DFQATT and CDR2 SNEGSKA come from the germline V gene (reference sequence). The CDR3 extends over 12 amino acids. Trimming took 4 bases from V and 8 from J, leaving 14 bases between them. In DNA, the CDR3 is TGCAGTGCTACCACAGGGATGAAAGGCTACACCTTC. This sequence encodes CSATTGMKGYTF.

The chain joins TRBV6-2 or TRBV6-3 to TRBJ2-5; the match to TRBD2 covers 14 bases. Germline CDR1 MNHEY, CDR2 SVGEGT. The CDR3 totals 18 residues. V dropped 7 bases and J dropped 5; count of bases not matched to a gene: 15. CDR3 region: CASTRRLAGGPRSETQYF. The CDR3 DNA follows: TGTGCCAGCACTCGGAGACTAGCGGGAGGGCCGCGGTCGGAGACCCAGTACTTC.

Turning to this clonotype: A much more abundant neighbour one base away suggests this may be a read error. The V and J genes are TRBV6-1 and TRBJ2-7; weak D call: TRBD1 (5 bases). The CDR3 loop spans 16 amino acids. Trimming pared 7 bases from V and 5 bases from J, leaving 24 bases between. Germline V gene data show CDR1 as MNHNS and CDR2 as SASEGT. The DNA of the CDR3 is TGTGCCAGCACCCCCCGGGCAGGGCCTCGCAGGAACGAGCAGTACTTC. Translating it yields CASTPRAGPRRNEQYF.

In this sample, this clonotype turned up many times. The CDR3 region is CASVQGPTEAFF. The DNA for the CDR3 is TGTGCCAGCGTTCAGGGACCCACTGAAGCTTTCTTT. The chain combines TRBV2 with TRBJ1-1; D possibly corresponds to TRBD1 (5 bases). This CDR3 is 12 amino acids long. Deletions cut 8 bases from V and 4 bases from J, with 11 bases between. Germline-derived CDR1 and CDR2 are SNHLY and FYNNEI. Variable domain in full (rest from reference TRBV2 and TRBJ1-1): EPEVTQTPSHQVTQMGQEVILRCVPISNHLYFYWYRQILGQKVEFLVSFYNNEISEKSEIFDDQFSVERPDGSNFTLKIRSTKLEDSAMYFCASVQGPTEAFFGQGTRLTVV.

This clonotype occurred a few times. In nucleotides, the CDR3 is TGCAGTGCCAAACTAGGGACCAACCCTTGGGGCAATCAGCCCCAGCATTTT. The encoded protein is CSAKLGTNPWGNQPQHF. The chain has TRBV20-1 and TRBJ1-5; TRBD1 is a possible D gene (5 bases). The CDR3 runs 17 residues. Germline values: CDR1 DFQATT, CDR2 SNEGSKA (reference sequence). Trimming removed 6 bases at V and 2 bases at J, with 23 bases between.

This clonotype was counted only a few times. The chain carries TRBV20-1 and TRBJ2-7; TRBD2 matches 10 bases. Germline trimming cut 5 bases from V and 6 bases from J; bases unmatched to any gene: 10. There are 14 residues in the CDR3. Germline CDR1 reads DFQATT; CDR2 reads SNEGSKA (reference sequence). CDR3 loop: CSARAIAGGSEQYF. The CDR3 nucleotides are TGCAGTGCTCGAGCTATAGCGGGAGGATCCGAGCAGTACTTC.

About this clonotype: A much larger clone differs by one base, so this may be a read error. V gene TRBV6-5 combines with J gene TRBJ1-5, with 7 bases identical to TRBD1. Germline CDR1 is MNHEY and CDR2 is SVGAGI. The CDR3 is 18 amino acids. V lost 0 bases, J lost 4 bases, and 12 bases stayed unmatched. CDR3 in DNA: TGTGCCAGCAGTTACTCGGAGCCGAGACAGGGACCTAATCAGCCCCAGCATTTT. Translating it yields CASSYSEPRQGPNQPQHF.

This clonotype was found many times. The rearrangement links TRBV11-2 to TRBJ2-7; D remains ambiguous. CDR1 is SGHAT, CDR2 FQNNGV, per germline. V shed 6 bases and J shed 3 bases, with 9 bases lying between them. This CDR3 has 12 amino acids. The CDR3 loop reads CASSFGLYEQYF. The CDR3 DNA reads TGTGCCAGCAGTTTTGGTCTCTACGAGCAGTACTTC.

Only a few counts were recorded for this clonotype. This chain connects TRBV5-1 to TRBJ1-1; D is unclear. Per the germline V gene, CDR1 is SGHRS and CDR2 is YFSETQ. Trimming took 1 base from V and 5 from J, leaving 15 bases between them. This CDR3 region has 15 residues. CDR3 sequence (DNA): TGCGCCAGCAGCTTGTTGGCAGACCGTCGGACTGAAGCTTTCTTT. This gives the protein CASSLLADRRTEAFF.

The V and J genes are TRBV7-9 and TRBJ1-5; TRBD1 matches 8 bases. The CDR3 extends over 15 amino acids. Germline loops: CDR1 SEHNR, CDR2 FQNEAQ (reference sequence). V was clipped by 4 bases and J by 5 bases; unmatched bases: 7. This CDR3 is CASSSQDRVDQPQHF. DNA for the CDR3: TGTGCCAGCAGCTCCCAGGACAGGGTAGATCAGCCCCAGCATTTT.

The chain links TRBV30 to TRBJ1-1, with D possibly TRBD1 on 6 matching bases. CDR1 is GTSNPN and CDR2 is SVGIG in the germline V gene (reference sequence). The CDR3 consists of 13 residues. Trimming cost V 5 bases and J 1 base, with 11 bases left between them. CDR3 coding DNA: TGTGCCTGGGACGGACAGCGGAACACTGAAGCTTTCTTT. This sequence encodes CAWDGQRNTEAFF.

In this sample, this clonotype turned up a few times. This chain uses TRBV6-1 with TRBJ2-2; no clear D gene. Trimming took 6 bases from V and 0 from J, leaving 17 bases between them. There are 17 residues in the CDR3. From germline, CDR1 is MNHNS and CDR2 SASEGT. This chain's CDR3 is CASSQLSRAANTGELFF. The CDR3 nucleotides are TGTGCCAGCAGCCAACTTAGCCGGGCGGCGAACACCGGGGAGCTGTTTTTT.

On this clonotype: A read error may be the cause here, since a much bigger clone is one base away. This CDR3 is missing its conserved last phenylalanine or tryptophan, likely due to a read error. This chain uses TRBV28 with TRBJ1-5; D gene ambiguous. The CDR3 has 13 amino acids. Germline values: CDR1 MDHEN, CDR2 SYDVKM. Trimming cost V 3 bases and J 5 bases, with 8 bases left between them. CDR3: CASSFGRDQPQHL. The CDR3 bases are TGTGCCAGCAGTTTCGGACGGGATCAGCCCCAGCATTTA.

A word on this clonotype: Only one base separates this from a far larger clonotype, so it likely reflects a read error. The V call is TRBV4-2, the J call TRBJ1-4; D gene unclear. Germline V gene lookup returns CDR1 LGHNA and CDR2 YNFKEQ. Trimming stripped 2 bases from V and 0 bases from J, with 4 bases between. This CDR3 has 14 residues. The CDR3, as DNA: TGTGCCAGCAGCCAACAGGCAACTAATGAAAAACTGTTTTTT. This encodes CASSQQATNEKLFF.

This clonotype was picked up many times. The chain is built from TRBV12-3 or TRBV12-4 and TRBJ1-4; D gene ambiguous. The CDR3 length is 14 residues. V lost 1 base and J 4 bases, leaving 7 bases between the germline ends. The DNA for the CDR3 is TGTGCCAGCAGTTTAGAGGGCAGTAATGAAAAACTGTTTTTT. Amino acids: CASSLEGSNEKLFF.

This clonotype was seen only a few times. The chain links TRBV6-1 to TRBJ1-2; 8 bases map to TRBD1. There are 13 residues in the CDR3. Germline CDR1 and CDR2: MNHNS and SASEGT. The V segment lost 6 bases and the J segment 7 bases; nucleotides outside the gene matches: 7. The CDR3: CASRRQGISGYTF. In DNA, the CDR3 is TGTGCCAGCAGGCGACAGGGGATAAGTGGCTACACCTTC.

There are a few counts of this clonotype. The genes are TRBV12-3 or TRBV12-4 and TRBJ2-2, with 9 bases that match TRBD2. The CDR3 extends over 15 amino acids. Trimming at V came to 6 bases and at J to 2 bases, leaving 4 bases not matched to a gene. CDR3 in amino acids: CASRKLAGNTGELFF. CDR3 DNA: TGTGCCAGCAGAAAACTAGCGGGTAACACCGGGGAGCTGTTTTTT.

This clonotype was seen repeatedly, ten times or more. The chain joins TRBV5-1 to TRBJ2-5, with TRBD2 identical over 10 bases. Germline V gene data show CDR1 as SGHRS and CDR2 as YFSETQ. The CDR3 is 17 residues long. V lost 0 bases and J lost 0; bases outside the gene matches: 5. The DNA for the CDR3 is TGCGCCAGCAGCTTGGAGACTAGCGGGCTGTACCAAGAGACCCAGTACTTC. Its protein is CASSLETSGLYQETQYF.

V usage is TRBV27 and J usage is TRBJ2-6; 9 nucleotides match TRBD1. The junction had 7 bases not matched to a gene; V was cut back by 7 bases and J by 3 bases. The CDR3 has 16 residues. Per germline, CDR1 MNHEY and CDR2 SMNVEV (reference sequence). The CDR3 DNA reads TGTGCCAGCACTCCACAGGGGGCAGTTGGGGCCAACGTCCTGACTTTC. Translating gives CASTPQGAVGANVLTF.